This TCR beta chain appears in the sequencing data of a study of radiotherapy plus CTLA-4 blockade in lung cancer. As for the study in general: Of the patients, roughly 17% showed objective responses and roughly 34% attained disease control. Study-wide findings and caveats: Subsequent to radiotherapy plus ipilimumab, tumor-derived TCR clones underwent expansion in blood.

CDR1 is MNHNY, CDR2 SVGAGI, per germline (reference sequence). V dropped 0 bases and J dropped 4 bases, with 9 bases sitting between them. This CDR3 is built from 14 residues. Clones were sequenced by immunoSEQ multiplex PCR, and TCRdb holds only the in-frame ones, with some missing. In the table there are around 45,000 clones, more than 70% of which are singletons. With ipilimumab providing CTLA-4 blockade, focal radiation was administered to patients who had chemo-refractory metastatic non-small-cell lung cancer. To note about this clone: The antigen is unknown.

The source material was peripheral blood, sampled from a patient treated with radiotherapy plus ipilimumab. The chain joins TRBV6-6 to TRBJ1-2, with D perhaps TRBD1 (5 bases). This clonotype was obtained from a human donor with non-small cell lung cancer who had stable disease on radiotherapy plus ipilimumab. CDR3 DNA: TGTGCCAGCAGTTACTCAGACAGCTCCTATGGCTACACCTTC. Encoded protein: CASSYSDSSYGYTF.